The sequence of this T cell receptor beta chain was determined in a study of cytotoxic CD8 clonotypes in ibrutinib-treated CLL. Study background: Median treatment time before response sampling was 12 months, range 6 to 36. Study-level results: Different sampling times were used for sustained-remission and progressing patients.

Trimming shortened V by 0 bases and J by 10 bases, and 10 bases separated the two germline ends. This CDR3 spans 13 amino acids. Germline V gene data show CDR1 as SGHDN and CDR2 as FVKESK. Depths of 1 in 200,000 to 1 in 1 million T cells were the sequencing target. Only in-frame clones appear in the TCRdb table, and some are missing; sequencing was by immunoSEQ multiplex PCR. The sample shows about 310,000 clones, 80% of them seen only once. A remark on this clone: What it binds is not known.

The starting material was PBMCs, obtained before ibrutinib treatment. This TCR came from a human donor with chronic lymphocytic leukemia. The chain recombines TRBV14 with TRBJ2-1; D remains ambiguous. The CDR3 loop is CASSQERLREQFF. In DNA form, the CDR3 reads TGTGCCAGCAGCCAAGAACGACTTCGGGAGCAGTTCTTC.